This is a list of T cell receptor beta chains from one sample in a study of shared clonotypes between healthy human individuals. Profiling relied on immunoSEQ multiplex PCR, and the TCRdb table lists in-frame clones only, not all of them. The table includes about half a million clones, over 70% detected once. Specimen: PBMCs. These receptors all stem from a woman aged 40 to 50 in good health. Some clones in this sample may be carry-over from other donors' samples. Both conserved end residues are part of each CDR3. The D gene is left open where the match is weak. The size entry is marked missing in some rows and otherwise reads once, few, many or a size class.

NA	NA	TRBV7-9	TRBJ2-4	CASSSSWVPTAKNIQYF	TGTGCCAGCAGCTCCTCGTGGGTCCCGACGGCCAAAAACATTCAGTACTTC
once	NA	TRBV19	TRBJ2-6	CASTYSAAGVGANVLTF	TGTGCCAGTACTTATTCGGCTGCAGGGGTTGGGGCCAACGTCCTGACTTTC
NA	NA	TRBV25-1	TRBJ1-5	CASSESSLGFSQPQHF	TGTGCCAGCAGTGAATCCTCCCTGGGTTTCAGTCAGCCCCAGCATTTT
NA	TRBD2	TRBV29-1	TRBJ2-2	CSEVGTSANTGELFF	TGCAGCGAAGTTGGTACTAGCGCGAACACCGGGGAGCTGTTTTTT
few	TRBD2	TRBV11-3	TRBJ2-2	CASSLGTSSGGELFF	TGTGCCAGCAGCTTAGGGACTAGCTCGGGCGGGGAGCTGTTTTTT
NA	TRBD1	TRBV9	TRBJ1-3	CASSVKQGATSGNTIYF	TGTGCCAGCAGCGTTAAGCAGGGGGCCACCTCTGGAAACACCATATATTTT
NA	TRBD1	TRBV5-1	TRBJ1-1	CASSKDREGEAFF	TGCGCCAGCAGCAAGGACAGGGAGGGTGAAGCTTTCTTT
medium-sized	NA	TRBV7-2	TRBJ1-1	CASSSQMNTEAFF	TGTGCCAGCAGCTCACAGATGAACACTGAAGCTTTCTTT
NA	TRBD2	TRBV4-3	TRBJ2-7	CASSQDLVRTSGRAYEQYF	TGCGCCAGCAGCCAAGATCTCGTAAGGACTAGCGGGAGGGCCTACGAGCAGTACTTC
NA	NA	TRBV4-1	TRBJ2-2	CASSRQWLSGRTGELFF	TGCGCCAGCAGCCGTCAATGGCTATCTGGGAGAACCGGGGAGCTGTTTTTT
NA	NA	TRBV7-3	TRBJ1-1	CASSLGANTEAFF	TGTGCCAGCAGCTTAGGGGCGAACACTGAAGCTTTCTTT